The source of this T cell receptor (beta chain) is a study of blood T cell repertoires in COVID-19. Study-level background: There were acute and convalescent COVID-19 samples, and they came from the United States, Italy and Spain. Nucleic acid was either cDNA or gDNA, and it came from T cells, B-cell-depleted T cells, or PBMCs.

TCRdb's copy holds only in-frame clones and misses some; the assay was immunoSEQ multiplex PCR. The data contain tens of thousands of clones, approximately 90% of them seen just once; the ten biggest clones take up more than 15%. Sample: peripheral blood. The receptor comes from a woman older than 75 with acute or convalescent COVID-19.

The CDR3 loop is CASRPPGGFQPQHF. The CDR3 DNA follows: TGTGCCAGCAGACCGCCCGGGGGGTTTCAGCCCCAGCATTTT. This chain joins TRBV28 and TRBJ1-5; possibly TRBD1 for D (5 bases). The CDR3 consists of 14 residues. Germline values: CDR1 MDHEN, CDR2 SYDVKM. Trimming took 6 bases from V and 6 from J, leaving 15 bases between them.